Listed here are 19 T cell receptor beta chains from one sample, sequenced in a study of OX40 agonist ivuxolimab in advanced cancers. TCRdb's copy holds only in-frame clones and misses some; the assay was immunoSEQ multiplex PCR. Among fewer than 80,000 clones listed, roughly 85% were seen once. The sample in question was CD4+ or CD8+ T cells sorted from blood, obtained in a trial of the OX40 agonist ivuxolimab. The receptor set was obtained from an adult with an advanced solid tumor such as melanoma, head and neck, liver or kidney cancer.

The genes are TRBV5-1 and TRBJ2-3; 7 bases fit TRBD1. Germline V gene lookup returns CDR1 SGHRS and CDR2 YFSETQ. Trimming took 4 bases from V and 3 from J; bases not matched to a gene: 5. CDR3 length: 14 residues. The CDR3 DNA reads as TGCGCCAGCAGCACTCGACAGGGTACAGATACGCAGTATTTT. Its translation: CASSTRQGTDTQYF.

CDR3 sequence (DNA): TGTGCCAGCAGCCCCCGGGACAGTCTCTCTGGGGCCAACGTCCTGACTTTC. Its translation: CASSPRDSLSGANVLTF. The chain combines TRBV9 with TRBJ2-6; TRBD1 matches at 7 bases. Per germline, CDR1 SGDLS and CDR2 YYNGEE. This CDR3 has 17 residues. The J segment lost 0 bases and the V segment lost 4 bases, leaving 7 bases of the junction unmatched.

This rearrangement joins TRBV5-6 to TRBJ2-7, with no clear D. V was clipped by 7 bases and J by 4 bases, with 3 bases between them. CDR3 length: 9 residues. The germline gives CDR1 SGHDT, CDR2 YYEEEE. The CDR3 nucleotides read TGTGCCAGCGCGTACGAGCAGTACTTC. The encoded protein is CASAYEQYF.

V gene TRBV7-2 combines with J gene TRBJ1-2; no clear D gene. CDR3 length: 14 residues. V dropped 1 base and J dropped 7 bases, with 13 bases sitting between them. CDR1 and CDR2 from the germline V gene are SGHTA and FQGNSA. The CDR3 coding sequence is TGTGCCAGCAGCTTAGGCTGGACTCAAGGTGGCTACACCTTC. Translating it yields CASSLGWTQGGYTF.

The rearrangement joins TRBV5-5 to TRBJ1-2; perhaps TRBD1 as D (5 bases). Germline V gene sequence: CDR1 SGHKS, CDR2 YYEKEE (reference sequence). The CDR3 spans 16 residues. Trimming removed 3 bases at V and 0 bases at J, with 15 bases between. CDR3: CASSYGAKPSNYGYTF. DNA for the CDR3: TGTGCCAGCAGCTACGGGGCGAAACCCTCTAACTATGGCTACACCTTC.

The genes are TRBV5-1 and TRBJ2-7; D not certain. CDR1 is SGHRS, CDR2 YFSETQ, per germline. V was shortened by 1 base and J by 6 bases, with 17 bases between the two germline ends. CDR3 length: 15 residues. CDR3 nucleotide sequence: TGCGCCAGCAGCTTGCTCGCCACGGTGGGCGCCGAGCAGTACTTC. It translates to CASSLLATVGAEQYF.

CDR3: CASRGAGASYEQYF. The CDR3 DNA sequence: TGTGCCAGCAGAGGAGCGGGAGCCTCCTACGAGCAGTACTTC. The J gene is TRBJ2-7, the V gene TRBV6-5; TRBD2 matches at 8 bases. V was pared by 6 bases and J by 0 bases, with 4 bases of the junction left unmatched. This CDR3 spans 14 amino acids. The germline V gene has CDR1 MNHEY and CDR2 SVGAGI.

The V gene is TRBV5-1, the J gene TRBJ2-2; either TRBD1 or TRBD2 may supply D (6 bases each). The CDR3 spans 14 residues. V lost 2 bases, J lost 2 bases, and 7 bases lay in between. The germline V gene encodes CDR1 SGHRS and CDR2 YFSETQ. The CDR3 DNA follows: TGCGCCAGCAGCTTCGGGGGCAACACCGGGGAGCTGTTTTTT. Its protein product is CASSFGGNTGELFF.

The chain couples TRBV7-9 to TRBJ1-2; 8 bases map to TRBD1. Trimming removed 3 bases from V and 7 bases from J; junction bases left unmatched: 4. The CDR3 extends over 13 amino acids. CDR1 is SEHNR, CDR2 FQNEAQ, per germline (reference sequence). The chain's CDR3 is CASSFMDRVGYTF. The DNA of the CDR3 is TGTGCCAGCAGCTTCATGGACAGGGTTGGCTACACCTTC.

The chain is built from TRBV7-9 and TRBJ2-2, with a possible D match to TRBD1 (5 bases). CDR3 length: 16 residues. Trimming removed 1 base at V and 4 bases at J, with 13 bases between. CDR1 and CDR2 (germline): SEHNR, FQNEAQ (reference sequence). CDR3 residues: CASSLVNPQGTGELFF. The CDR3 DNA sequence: TGTGCCAGCAGCTTAGTAAACCCCCAGGGCACCGGGGAGCTGTTTTTT.

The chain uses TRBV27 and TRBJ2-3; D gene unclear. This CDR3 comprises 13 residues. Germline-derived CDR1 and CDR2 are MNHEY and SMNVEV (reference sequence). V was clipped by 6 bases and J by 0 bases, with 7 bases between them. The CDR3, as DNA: TGTGCCAGCAGGCTGTTAAGCACAGATACGCAGTATTTT. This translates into CASRLLSTDTQYF.

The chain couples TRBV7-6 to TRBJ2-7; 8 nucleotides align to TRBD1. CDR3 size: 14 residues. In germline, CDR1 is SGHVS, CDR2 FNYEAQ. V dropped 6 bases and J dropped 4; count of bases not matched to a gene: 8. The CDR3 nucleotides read TGTGCCAGCAGTTCCGGACAGGGCAGATACGAGCAGTACTTC. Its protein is CASSSGQGRYEQYF.

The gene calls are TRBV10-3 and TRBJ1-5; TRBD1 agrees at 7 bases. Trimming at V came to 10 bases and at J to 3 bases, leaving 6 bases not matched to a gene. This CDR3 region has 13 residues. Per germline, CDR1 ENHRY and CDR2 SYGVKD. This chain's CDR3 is CATGTELNQPQHF. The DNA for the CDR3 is TGTGCCACCGGGACAGAACTCAATCAGCCCCAGCATTTT.

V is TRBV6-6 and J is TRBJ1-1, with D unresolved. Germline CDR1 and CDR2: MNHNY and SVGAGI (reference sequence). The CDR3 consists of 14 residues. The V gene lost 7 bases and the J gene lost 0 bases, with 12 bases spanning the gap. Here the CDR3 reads CASIKGLMNTEAFF. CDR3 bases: TGTGCCAGCATAAAGGGCCTGATGAACACTGAAGCTTTCTTT.

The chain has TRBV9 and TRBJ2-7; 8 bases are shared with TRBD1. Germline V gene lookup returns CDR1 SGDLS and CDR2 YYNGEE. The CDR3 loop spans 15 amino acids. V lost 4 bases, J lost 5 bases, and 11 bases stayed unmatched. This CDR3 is CASSPRQGAQDEQYF. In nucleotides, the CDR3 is TGTGCCAGCAGCCCACGCCAGGGGGCGCAGGACGAGCAGTACTTC.

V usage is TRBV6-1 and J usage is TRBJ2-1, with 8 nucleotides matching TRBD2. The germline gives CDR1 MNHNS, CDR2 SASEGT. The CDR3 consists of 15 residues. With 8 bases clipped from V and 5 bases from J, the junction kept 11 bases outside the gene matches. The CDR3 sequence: CASALKAGANNEQFF. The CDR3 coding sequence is TGTGCCAGCGCCCTAAAAGCGGGAGCAAACAATGAGCAGTTCTTC.

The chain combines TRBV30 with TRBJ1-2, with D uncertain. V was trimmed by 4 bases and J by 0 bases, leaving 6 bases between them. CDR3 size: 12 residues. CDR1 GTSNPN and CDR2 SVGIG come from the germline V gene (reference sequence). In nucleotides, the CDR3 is TGTGCCTGGACAGGAGCTAACTATGGCTACACCTTC. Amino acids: CAWTGANYGYTF.

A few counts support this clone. CDR3 nucleotide sequence: TGTGCCACAAACCCTACTAGCGGGAGAGGGAATGAGCAGTTCTTC. This gives the protein CATNPTSGRGNEQFF. This sequence joins TRBV10-3 and TRBJ2-1; TRBD2 matches at 11 bases. Germline CDR1 reads ENHRY; CDR2 reads SYGVKD. J lost 7 bases, V lost 10 bases, and 12 bases had no gene match. This CDR3 spans 15 amino acids.

CDR3 coding DNA: TGCGCCAGCAGCCCGGGCCAGGGGTATCAGCCCCAGCATTTT. As protein: CASSPGQGYQPQHF. V and J are TRBV4-1 and TRBJ1-5, with D maybe TRBD1 (6 bases). The V end was cut by 4 bases, the J end by 5 bases, with 12 bases between. The CDR3 length is 14 residues. Germline CDR1 is MGHRA and CDR2 is YSYEKL.